This TCR beta chain originates from a study of cytomegalovirus exposure and HLA in healthy donors. The PCR employed 60 Vbeta primers together with 13 Jbeta primers. Data came from immunoSEQ multiplex PCR; TCRdb stores just in-frame clones and leaves some out. The sample includes roughly 160,000 clones, around 85% of them seen just once. The CDR3 consists of 16 residues. Trimming cost V 0 bases and J 5 bases; bases outside gene matches: 8. Germline CDR1 SGDLS, CDR2 YYNGEE. The gene calls are TRBV9 and TRBJ2-5; 9 bases fit TRBD2. Sequencing input: PBMCs. The origin of this receptor is a woman aged 30 to 39 in good health and CMV-seronegative. This CDR3 reads CASSVVASGVGETQYF. The CDR3 DNA sequence: TGTGCCAGCAGCGTAGTGGCTAGCGGGGTCGGGGAGACCCAGTACTTC. Together with reference TRBV9 and TRBJ2-5, the CDR3 gives the full variable domain: DSGVTQTPKHLITATGQRVTLRCSPRSGDLSVYWYQQSLDQGLQFLIQYYNGEERAKGNILERFSAQQFPDLHSELNLSSLELGDSALYFCASSVVASGVGETQYFGPGTRLLVL.